This T cell receptor (beta chain) was sequenced during a study of cytomegalovirus exposure and HLA in healthy donors (dated by TCRdb to about 2017). Study-wide context: The 666 repertoires of the first cohort and the approximately 130 validation repertoires were produced on the same platform, according to a later analysis. The study aimed to test whether cataloging public T cell receptors could reveal signatures of past pathogen exposure. To predict cytomegalovirus infection status, the study brought together high-throughput TCR immunosequencing, statistical association of individual TCRs with disease status, and machine learning. Along with the roughly 610-subject first cohort, a separate validation cohort of over a hundred different subjects was used. Points the paper makes about the study in general: According to the authors, the approach could potentially be generalized to other disease states and immunological phenotypes. In vitro tests confirmed that a few of the cytomegalovirus-associated TCR beta chains recognize cytomegalovirus antigens. In a later analysis, TCRs clustered in the first cohort were found to also tend to co-occur in the 130 or so validation repertoires, with approximately 93% of cluster scores above 0. The study listed 164 TCR beta chains as associated with cytomegalovirus. While some public TCRs were present in many individuals, most TCR sequences turned up only very rarely across donors. A later analysis lacked HLA typing for the validation cohort, so it scored co-occurrence in that cohort across all 110 or so repertoires. In both the original and validation cohorts, the classifier was reported to diagnose cytomegalovirus status with high specificity and sensitivity.

The library was obtained by the immunoSEQ multiplex PCR assay. From the authors' description of their analysis: To diagnose cytomegalovirus status from the catalog of TCR beta chain sequences, a statistical classification framework was built. Here the immuneACCESS table is served through TCRdb, limited to in-frame sequences with V and J called. Missing clones are a known gap in these copies; in checked studies unresolved V genes cover under half, and the rest lacks a known reason. V, J and clone size reflect that table, while D and trimming were determined from the DNA. This sample has about 120,000 clones in its table, and about 84% of those were observed once. The ten largest account for about 2.2% of the sample. Concerning this clone itself: Its antigen remains undetermined. Base qualities are not at hand, and no much larger clone is one base apart.

The germline V and J ends show losses of 0 bases and 4 bases respectively, and no gene match explains 1 base of the junction. The germline V gene (reference sequence) yields SEHNR for CDR1 and FQNEAQ for CDR2. Spanning cysteine to phenylalanine, the CDR3 consists of 14 amino acids. Only CDR3 DNA remains: 42 bases, in frame from the first base. The donors belonged to the validation cohort of over a hundred subjects, which was separate from the approximately 660-subject first cohort. Sequences were obtained from PBMCs. The chain couples TRBV7-9 to TRBJ1-1, and 8 bases in between align with TRBD1. The TCR was taken from a woman aged 25 to 45 in good health and CMV-seronegative. The CDR3 region reads CASSLATGGTEAFF. The DNA sequence follows: TGTGCCAGCAGCTTAGCAACAGGGGGCACTGAAGCTTTCTTT.